Each of the 28 T cell receptor beta chains below was sequenced from the same sample in a study of T cell changes during pregnancy in multiple sclerosis (dated by TCRdb to between 2018 and 2021). Libraries were made using the immunoSEQ multiplex PCR assay. Not all clones reach the TCRdb copy of this immuneACCESS table, which keeps in-frame sequences only. Checked studies attribute under half of the gap to unresolved V genes and leave the rest unexplained. The sample table holds about 55,000 clones, of which less than 95% were seen once. Roughly 2.4% of the sample goes to the ten largest clones. The sequences come from CD8+ T cells from peripheral blood mononuclear cells, collected after pregnancy. These receptors were obtained from a female donor with multiple sclerosis, enrolled in a pregnancy study.

The chain links TRBV13 to TRBJ2-7, with 8 bases that match TRBD1. Losses at the gene ends were 5 bases for V and 4 bases for J; bases not matched to a gene: 19. Per germline, CDR1 PRHDT and CDR2 FYEKMQ (reference sequence). The CDR3 covers 18 residues. CDR3 sequence reads: CASSAALSPTTGDYEQYF. The CDR3 nucleotides read TGTGCCAGCAGCGCGGCACTTTCCCCGACGACAGGGGATTACGAGCAGTACTTC.

The chain combines TRBV25-1 with TRBJ2-3, with D maybe TRBD1 (5 bases). The germline V gene encodes CDR1 MGHDK and CDR2 SYGVNS. This CDR3 has 18 amino acids. V lost 2 bases, J lost 2 bases, and 20 bases lay in between. Here the CDR3 reads CASSEAPPDIWSTDTQYF. In DNA form, the CDR3 reads TGTGCCAGCAGTGAAGCCCCCCCGGACATATGGTCCACAGATACGCAGTATTTT.

The gene calls are TRBV4-1 and TRBJ2-1, with D perhaps TRBD1 (5 bases). CDR3 length: 16 residues. Germline CDR1 MGHRA, CDR2 YSYEKL. V lost 4 bases to trimming and J lost 0 bases, with 13 bases between them. The CDR3 loop reads CASSPLQVGSYNEQFF. The CDR3, as DNA: TGCGCCAGCAGCCCCCTACAGGTCGGCTCCTACAATGAGCAGTTCTTC.

This chain uses TRBV5-6 with TRBJ2-5, with 9 bases identical to TRBD1. CDR3 length: 16 residues. Per germline, CDR1 SGHDT and CDR2 YYEEEE. V was pared by 4 bases and J by 2 bases, with 9 bases of the junction left unmatched. CDR3 amino acids: CASSPEQGAPQETQYF. The CDR3 DNA sequence: TGTGCCAGCAGCCCGGAACAGGGGGCCCCACAAGAGACCCAGTACTTC.

The chain has TRBV19 and TRBJ2-2, with 7 bases lining up with TRBD2. After removal of 5 bases from V and 6 bases from J, the junction contained 3 bases not matched to a gene. The germline gives CDR1 LNHDA, CDR2 SQIVND (reference sequence). There are 13 residues in the CDR3. CDR3 DNA sequence: TGTGCCAGTAGTTCGGGGGGTTCCGGGGAGCTGTTTTTT. Amino acids: CASSSGGSGELFF.

The genes are TRBV9 and TRBJ1-5; 7 nucleotides agree with TRBD1. Germline V gene sequence: CDR1 SGDLS, CDR2 YYNGEE. Unmatched junction bases numbered 6, after V lost 2 bases and J lost 4 bases. This CDR3 region has 15 residues. CDR3 DNA sequence: TGTGCCAGCAGCGTCGACGGGACAGAGAATCAGCCCCAGCATTTT. The encoded protein is CASSVDGTENQPQHF.

This rearrangement joins TRBV27 to TRBJ1-1; 7 positions match TRBD1. V dropped 5 bases and J dropped 3; count of bases not matched to a gene: 6. There are 14 residues in the CDR3. Germline V lookup: CDR1 MNHEY, CDR2 SMNVEV (reference sequence). The DNA for the CDR3 is TGTGCCAGCAGTACACAGGGGCCCTACACTGAAGCTTTCTTT. It yields the protein CASSTQGPYTEAFF.

This clone was observed once. This chain connects TRBV7-6 to TRBJ2-7; TRBD1 is a possible D gene (6 bases). Trimming shortened V by 5 bases and J by 6 bases, and 11 bases separated the two germline ends. The CDR3 loop spans 12 amino acids. Per germline, CDR1 SGHVS and CDR2 FNYEAQ. CDR3 protein: CASSAQGPEQYF. The CDR3 DNA reads TGTGCCAGCAGCGCACAGGGACCCGAGCAGTACTTC. Using reference TRBV7-6 and TRBJ2-7 for the parts outside the CDR3, the full variable domain is GAGVSQSPRYKVTKRGQDVALRCDPISGHVSLYWYRQALGQGPEFLTYFNYEAQQDKSGLPNDRFSAERPEGSISTLTIQRTEQRDSAMYRCASSAQGPEQYFGPGTRLTVT.

This clone came up once. The V and J genes are TRBV5-8 and TRBJ2-1; TRBD2 agrees at 9 bases. V shed 3 bases, J shed 8 bases, and the junction held 9 bases outside the gene matches. Germline lookup yields CDR1 SGHTS and CDR2 YDEGEE. The CDR3 loop spans 15 amino acids. Here the CDR3 DNA reads TGTGCCAGCAGCTCGGGCGGGAGGGCCGGGGATGAGCAGTTCTTC. Its protein is CASSSGGRAGDEQFF.

Concerning this clone: Other DNA variants within this sample encode the same CDR3. The chain has TRBV5-1 and TRBJ2-1; the match to TRBD2 covers 11 bases. The CDR3 is 16 residues long. Trimming cost V 4 bases and J 0 bases; bases outside gene matches: 3. Germline V gives CDR1 SGHRS, CDR2 YFSETQ. The CDR3 protein is CASSLGLAGSYNEQFF. The CDR3 DNA reads as TGCGCCAGCAGCCTCGGACTAGCGGGCTCCTACAATGAGCAGTTCTTC.

This clone was recorded once. The chain has TRBV30 and TRBJ2-1, with D tentatively TRBD2 (6 bases). The CDR3 spans 16 residues. CDR1 and CDR2 (germline): GTSNPN, SVGIG (reference sequence). The V gene lost 4 bases and the J gene lost 0 bases, with 16 bases spanning the gap. CDR3 loop: CAWTTPGLSSYNEQFF. The DNA of the CDR3 is TGTGCCTGGACCACCCCAGGACTATCCTCCTACAATGAGCAGTTCTTC.

The chain combines TRBV10-3 with TRBJ2-7; no clear D. CDR3 size: 12 residues. V lost 5 bases and J 7 bases, leaving 12 bases between the germline ends. Germline loops: CDR1 ENHRY, CDR2 SYGVKD. For the CDR3, the DNA is TGTGCCATCAGTCACGGCGGCTTAGAGCAGTACTTC. It specifies CAISHGGLEQYF.

CDR3 nucleotides: TGCAGCGTTGGAGAAGGACAAATGAACACTGAAGCTTTCTTT. It yields the protein CSVGEGQMNTEAFF. The rearrangement joins TRBV29-1 to TRBJ1-1; D possibly corresponds to TRBD1 (5 bases). V lost 4 bases and J 0 bases, leaving 12 bases between the germline ends. This CDR3 has 14 residues. Germline CDR1 and CDR2: SQVTM and ANQGSEA.

This clone was counted a single time. The rearrangement links TRBV7-6 to TRBJ1-2; D is undetermined. Looked up from germline, CDR1 is SGHVS and CDR2 is FNYEAQ. Trimming shortened V by 8 bases and J by 8 bases, and 12 bases separated the two germline ends. The CDR3 has 11 residues. DNA for the CDR3: TGTGCCAGCGGCGGGGTGGGCGGCTACACCTTC. Amino acids: CASGGVGGYTF.

This chain links TRBV27 with TRBJ2-1, with 7 bases identical to TRBD2. The CDR3 runs 14 residues. Germline loops: CDR1 MNHEY, CDR2 SMNVEV (reference sequence). The V gene end was trimmed by 5 bases and the J gene end by 5 bases; junction bases not matched to a gene: 6. The CDR3 DNA sequence: TGTGCCAGCAGTAACCTAGCGGCCAACAATGAGCAGTTCTTC. Amino acids: CASSNLAANNEQFF.

The chain employs TRBV11-2 and TRBJ2-7, with 11 nucleotides matching TRBD2. The germline V gene encodes CDR1 SGHAT and CDR2 FQNNGV. The CDR3 is 19 amino acids. Trimming at V came to 0 bases and at J to 4 bases, leaving 14 bases not matched to a gene. The CDR3 loop is CASSLDPGALAGVKYEQYF. For the CDR3, the DNA is TGTGCCAGCAGCTTAGATCCGGGGGCACTAGCGGGAGTTAAGTACGAGCAGTACTTC.

V usage is TRBV28 and J usage is TRBJ1-5; TRBD1 agrees at 9 bases. The CDR3 is made up of 14 amino acids. The V segment lost 6 bases and the J segment 8 bases; nucleotides outside the gene matches: 8. CDR1 is MDHEN and CDR2 is SYDVKM in the germline V gene. CDR3 nucleotide sequence: TGTGCCAGCAGCCACAGGGGGCGAGTTGAGCCCCAGCATTTT. It encodes CASSHRGRVEPQHF.

The genes are TRBV5-4 and TRBJ2-7; no definite D call. V was cut by 3 bases and J by 0 bases, with 13 bases left in between. The CDR3 sequence is 15 residues long. Germline CDR1 SGHNT, CDR2 YYREEE (reference sequence). The CDR3 DNA reads as TGTGCCAGCAGCTCTCGCCCAGTCGTCTCCTACGAGCAGTACTTC. Translated: CASSSRPVVSYEQYF.

The chain uses TRBV5-1 and TRBJ1-1; D uncertain. The CDR3 runs to 12 residues. Deletions cut 0 bases from V and 7 bases from J, with 7 bases between. CDR1 SGHRS and CDR2 YFSETQ come from the germline V gene. CDR3 coding DNA: TGCGCCAGCAGCTTGGGACTGAGTGAAGCTTTCTTT. This codes for CASSLGLSEAFF.

The CDR3 coding sequence is TGTGCCAGCAGCGACCCCCTAGCGGGAGGGCAGGAAGATACGCAGTATTTT. Its protein is CASSDPLAGGQEDTQYF. The chain joins TRBV9 to TRBJ2-3; 12 bases map to TRBD2. The CDR3 consists of 17 residues. Germline assignment: CDR1 SGDLS and CDR2 YYNGEE. Unmatched junction bases numbered 10, after V lost 3 bases and J lost 5 bases.

The chain links TRBV6-1 to TRBJ2-5; TRBD1 agrees at 8 bases. V lost 5 bases, J lost 3 bases, and 5 bases stayed unmatched. CDR1 MNHNS and CDR2 SASEGT come from the germline V gene. This CDR3 is 14 amino acids long. In DNA form, the CDR3 reads TGTGCCAGCAGTCCCCCGACAGGGGAAGAGACCCAGTACTTC. Protein sequence: CASSPPTGEETQYF.

The V gene is TRBV7-9, the J gene TRBJ2-3; D might be TRBD2 (7 bases). Germline CDR1 SEHNR, CDR2 FQNEAQ (reference sequence). There are 17 residues in the CDR3. V dropped 5 bases and J dropped 3 bases, with 21 bases sitting between them. The CDR3 region has the DNA TGTGCCAGCAGCCCCCGTTTGGGGGGGGGCGCGACAGATACGCAGTATTTT. It codes for CASSPRLGGGATDTQYF.

This chain links TRBV5-1 with TRBJ1-4; D remains unclear. V was pared by 1 base and J by 6 bases, with 16 bases between. CDR1 is SGHRS, CDR2 YFSETQ, per germline. The CDR3 has 16 amino acids. This chain's CDR3 is CASSLLTIDRDEKLFF. CDR3 in DNA: TGCGCCAGCAGCTTGCTGACCATAGACCGGGATGAAAAACTGTTTTTT.

The CDR3 region has the DNA TGTGCCAGCAGCGAATACACAGTTATCACCGGGGAGCTGTTTTTT. It specifies CASSEYTVITGELFF. V and J are TRBV7-8 and TRBJ2-2; no clear D gene. The length of the CDR3 is 15 residues. Germline CDR1 reads SGHVS; CDR2 reads FQNEAQ. V lost 5 bases to trimming and J lost 4 bases, with 14 bases between them.

As concerns this clone: Germline is not matched at one junction end, which may reflect a read error. This chain connects TRBV7-3 to TRBJ2-1; 7 nucleotides agree with TRBD2. Germline V gene lookup returns CDR1 SGHTA and CDR2 FQGTGA. This CDR3 region has 12 residues. CDR3 in DNA: TGTGCCAGCAGCTTGGGGGGGTCGTACACGATCTTC. It encodes CASSLGGSYTIF.

The chain couples TRBV7-9 to TRBJ1-5, with a tentative D call TRBD1 (6 bases). V lost 5 bases and J 7 bases, leaving 24 bases between the germline ends. The CDR3 loop spans 17 amino acids. Per the germline V gene, CDR1 is SEHNR and CDR2 is FQNEAQ (reference sequence). DNA of the CDR3: TGTGCCAGCAGCCCAATACAATCAGGGGCTGACCAGCAGCCCCAGCATTTT. Translating gives CASSPIQSGADQQPQHF.

The J gene is TRBJ1-2, the V gene TRBV27; no clear D. Germline V gene sequence: CDR1 MNHEY, CDR2 SMNVEV (reference sequence). The CDR3 sequence is 14 residues long. Trimming shortened V by 1 base and J by 6 bases, and 12 bases separated the two germline ends. In DNA, the CDR3 is TGTGCCAGCAGTTTATATGGGGAGCCAAATGGCTACACCTTC. Protein: CASSLYGEPNGYTF.

V is TRBV27 and J is TRBJ2-3; 11 bases match TRBD2. The germline V gene encodes CDR1 MNHEY and CDR2 SMNVEV (reference sequence). The CDR3 is 14 amino acids. V gave up 3 bases and J gave up 9 bases; unmatched junction bases: 5. The CDR3 nucleotides read TGTGCCAGCAGTTTCGGACTAGCGGGTGTGACGCAGTATTTT. Residues: CASSFGLAGVTQYF.